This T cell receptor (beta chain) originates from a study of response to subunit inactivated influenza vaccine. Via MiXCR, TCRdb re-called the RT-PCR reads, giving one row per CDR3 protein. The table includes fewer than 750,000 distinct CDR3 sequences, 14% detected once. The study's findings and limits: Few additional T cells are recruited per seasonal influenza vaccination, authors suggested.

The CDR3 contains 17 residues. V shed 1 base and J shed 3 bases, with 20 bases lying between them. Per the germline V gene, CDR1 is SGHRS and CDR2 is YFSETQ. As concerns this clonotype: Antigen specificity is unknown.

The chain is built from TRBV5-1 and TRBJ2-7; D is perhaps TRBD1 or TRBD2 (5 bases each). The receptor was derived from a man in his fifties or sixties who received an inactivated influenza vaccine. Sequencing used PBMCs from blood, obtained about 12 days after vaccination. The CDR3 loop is CASSLWDIGTRYYEQYF. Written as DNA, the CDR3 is TGCGCCAGCAGCTTGTGGGATATAGGGACCCGATACTACGAGCAGTACTTC.